These T cell receptor beta chains were read from a single sample in a study of blood T cell repertoires in COVID-19. Only in-frame clones appear in the TCRdb table, and some are missing; sequencing was by immunoSEQ multiplex PCR. Here the sample spans tens of thousands of clones, more than 80% being singletons. Material for sequencing was peripheral blood. The receptors shown here come from a human donor in a cohort sampled during active COVID-19. CDR3s include the opening cysteine and the closing phenylalanine or tryptophan. The order of the fields is V gene, J gene, D gene, clone size, CDR3 protein, CDR3 DNA. The D gene is left open where the match is weak. Size is stated for part of the rows, as once, few or many counts, or as a class when the clone is expanded.

V gene: TRBV7-9; J gene: TRBJ2-2; D gene: NA; clone size: NA; CDR3 protein: CASSPRTVSGELFF; CDR3 DNA: TGTGCCAGCAGCCCGAGGACAGTTAGCGGGGAGCTGTTTTTT
V gene: TRBV10-2; J gene: TRBJ2-7; D gene: NA; clone size: NA; CDR3 protein: CASSATGYEQYF; CDR3 DNA: TGCGCCAGCAGTGCGACAGGTTACGAGCAGTACTTC
V gene: TRBV12-3/TRBV12-4; J gene: TRBJ1-5; D gene: NA; clone size: NA; CDR3 protein: CASSFQGNQPQHF; CDR3 DNA: TGTGCCAGCAGTTTTCAGGGAAATCAGCCCCAGCATTTT
V gene: TRBV6-5; J gene: TRBJ2-1; D gene: NA; clone size: once; CDR3 protein: CASTVSSYNEQFF; CDR3 DNA: TGTGCCAGCACCGTATCTTCCTACAATGAGCAGTTCTTC
V gene: TRBV15; J gene: TRBJ2-5; D gene: TRBD1; clone size: few; CDR3 protein: CATSGAQDREWETQYF; CDR3 DNA: TGTGCCACCAGCGGGGCCCAAGACAGGGAGTGGGAGACCCAGTACTTC
V gene: TRBV6-6; J gene: TRBJ2-2; D gene: TRBD2; clone size: once; CDR3 protein: CASRSLAGINTGELFF; CDR3 DNA: TGTGCCAGCAGGTCGCTAGCGGGGATCAACACCGGGGAGCTGTTTTTT
V gene: TRBV7-9; J gene: TRBJ2-1; D gene: TRBD1; clone size: NA; CDR3 protein: CASRTIDRGNEQFF; CDR3 DNA: TGTGCCAGCAGGACAATTGACAGGGGCAATGAGCAGTTCTTC
V gene: TRBV6-5; J gene: TRBJ2-7; D gene: TRBD1; clone size: NA; CDR3 protein: CASRVEGAGTYEQYF; CDR3 DNA: TGTGCCAGCAGAGTCGAGGGGGCAGGGACCTACGAGCAGTACTTC
V gene: TRBV6-6; J gene: TRBJ1-2; D gene: NA; clone size: NA; CDR3 protein: CASSYEKTGFTF; CDR3 DNA: TGTGCCAGCAGTTACGAAAAAACAGGGTTTACCTTC
V gene: TRBV5-1; J gene: TRBJ2-2; D gene: TRBD1; clone size: NA; CDR3 protein: CASSSRQGAVSGELFF; CDR3 DNA: TGCGCCAGCAGCTCAAGACAGGGGGCCGTTTCCGGGGAGCTGTTTTTT
V gene: TRBV18; J gene: TRBJ2-7; D gene: TRBD1; clone size: NA; CDR3 protein: CASSPRGTGYYEQYF; CDR3 DNA: TGTGCCAGCTCACCCCGCGGGACAGGGTACTACGAGCAGTACTTC
V gene: TRBV9; J gene: TRBJ1-3; D gene: TRBD1; clone size: NA; CDR3 protein: CASSVDPGQGASGNTIYF; CDR3 DNA: TGTGCCAGCAGCGTAGACCCCGGACAGGGGGCCTCTGGAAACACCATATATTTT
V gene: TRBV21-1; J gene: TRBJ2-2; D gene: NA; clone size: once; CDR3 protein: CASSKFGTGGDGLNTGELFF; CDR3 DNA: TGTGCCAGCAGCAAATTCGGGACAGGGGGCGATGGACTGAACACCGGGGAGCTGTTTTTT
V gene: TRBV5-5; J gene: TRBJ2-7; D gene: TRBD1; clone size: NA; CDR3 protein: CASTETGSSYEQYF; CDR3 DNA: TGTGCCAGCACCGAGACAGGGAGCTCCTACGAGCAGTACTTC
V gene: TRBV4-1; J gene: TRBJ1-6; D gene: NA; clone size: NA; CDR3 protein: CASSQGRGSYNSPLHF; CDR3 DNA: TGCGCCAGCAGCCAAGGCAGGGGCTCCTATAATTCACCCCTCCACTTT
V gene: TRBV11-2; J gene: TRBJ1-6; D gene: NA; clone size: NA; CDR3 protein: CASSLGGKSNSPLHF; CDR3 DNA: TGTGCCAGCAGCTTAGGCGGAAAGTCCAATTCACCCCTCCACTTT
V gene: TRBV15; J gene: TRBJ2-5; D gene: TRBD1; clone size: NA; CDR3 protein: CATSKKPGQPQETQYF; CDR3 DNA: TGTGCCACCAGCAAAAAGCCGGGACAGCCCCAAGAGACCCAGTACTTC
V gene: TRBV19; J gene: TRBJ1-6; D gene: NA; clone size: few; CDR3 protein: CASSPGGGVGNSPLHF; CDR3 DNA: TGTGCCAGTAGCCCTGGGGGGGGAGTCGGCAATTCACCCCTCCACTTT
V gene: TRBV27; J gene: TRBJ2-7; D gene: NA; clone size: NA; CDR3 protein: CASSLSGAHEQYF; CDR3 DNA: TGTGCCAGCAGTTTATCAGGGGCGCACGAGCAGTACTTC
V gene: TRBV7-3; J gene: TRBJ2-1; D gene: TRBD2; clone size: few; CDR3 protein: CASRDSGGVDEQFF; CDR3 DNA: TGTGCCAGCAGGGATAGCGGGGGGGTCGATGAGCAGTTCTTC
V gene: TRBV5-1; J gene: TRBJ1-2; D gene: NA; clone size: NA; CDR3 protein: CASSLPAGQSGYTF; CDR3 DNA: TGCGCCAGCAGCTTGCCAGCAGGGCAATCTGGCTACACCTTC
V gene: TRBV7-3; J gene: TRBJ2-2; D gene: TRBD2; clone size: NA; CDR3 protein: CASSFGLAGVGELFF; CDR3 DNA: TGTGCCAGCAGCTTCGGCCTAGCGGGGGTTGGGGAGCTGTTTTTT
V gene: TRBV19; J gene: TRBJ1-1; D gene: TRBD1; clone size: NA; CDR3 protein: CASSQVGGRVNTEAFF; CDR3 DNA: TGTGCCAGTTCGCAAGTAGGGGGCAGGGTGAACACTGAAGCTTTCTTT
V gene: TRBV28; J gene: TRBJ1-5; D gene: NA; clone size: medium-sized; CDR3 protein: CASSLESSTQPQHF; CDR3 DNA: TGTGCCAGCAGTTTAGAGTCGTCTACTCAGCCCCAGCATTTT
V gene: TRBV5-6; J gene: TRBJ2-7; D gene: NA; clone size: NA; CDR3 protein: CASSLSGYEQYF; CDR3 DNA: TGTGCCAGCAGCTTGTCAGGCTACGAGCAGTACTTC
V gene: TRBV18; J gene: TRBJ1-2; D gene: NA; clone size: NA; CDR3 protein: CASSPSKQSYGYTF; CDR3 DNA: TGTGCCAGCTCACCAAGTAAACAGTCCTATGGCTACACCTTC
V gene: TRBV10-3; J gene: TRBJ1-2; D gene: NA; clone size: NA; CDR3 protein: CATEGHINYGYTF; CDR3 DNA: TGTGCCACAGAGGGACACATTAACTATGGCTACACCTTC
V gene: TRBV27; J gene: TRBJ1-5; D gene: TRBD1; clone size: NA; CDR3 protein: CASSLQGNQPQHF; CDR3 DNA: TGTGCCAGCAGCTTACAGGGGAATCAGCCCCAGCATTTT
V gene: TRBV24-1; J gene: TRBJ1-5; D gene: NA; clone size: NA; CDR3 protein: CATRGGAGQPQHF; CDR3 DNA: TGTGCCACCAGAGGAGGGGCTGGGCAGCCCCAGCATTTT
V gene: TRBV7-7; J gene: TRBJ2-1; D gene: TRBD1; clone size: NA; CDR3 protein: CASSLDRGDYNEQFF; CDR3 DNA: TGTGCCAGCAGCTTAGACAGGGGGGACTACAATGAGCAGTTCTTC
V gene: TRBV5-4; J gene: TRBJ2-1; D gene: TRBD2; clone size: NA; CDR3 protein: CASRLGGLAGGEQFF; CDR3 DNA: TGTGCCAGCAGATTGGGCGGACTAGCGGGAGGTGAGCAGTTCTTC
V gene: TRBV19; J gene: TRBJ1-1; D gene: TRBD1; clone size: few; CDR3 protein: CASSEQGANTEAFF; CDR3 DNA: TGTGCCAGTAGTGAACAGGGGGCGAACACTGAAGCTTTCTTT
V gene: TRBV14; J gene: TRBJ2-1; D gene: TRBD1; clone size: once; CDR3 protein: CASSQEFRIGTGGHEQFF; CDR3 DNA: TGTGCCAGCAGCCAAGAATTCCGGATTGGGACAGGGGGCCATGAGCAGTTCTTC
V gene: TRBV6-6; J gene: TRBJ1-1; D gene: NA; clone size: few; CDR3 protein: CASSSGQNTEAFF; CDR3 DNA: TGTGCCAGCAGTTCAGGACAGAACACTGAAGCTTTCTTT
V gene: TRBV4-1; J gene: TRBJ2-1; D gene: TRBD2; clone size: NA; CDR3 protein: CASSQRGAGGLSSYNEQFF; CDR3 DNA: TGCGCCAGCAGCCAGCGGGGGGCGGGGGGCCTAAGCTCCTACAATGAGCAGTTCTTC
V gene: TRBV7-2; J gene: TRBJ2-1; D gene: NA; clone size: few; CDR3 protein: CASILFGMYNEQFF; CDR3 DNA: TGTGCCAGCATCCTATTCGGGATGTACAATGAGCAGTTCTTC
V gene: TRBV18; J gene: TRBJ2-5; D gene: TRBD1; clone size: NA; CDR3 protein: CASHEGQGETQYF; CDR3 DNA: TGTGCCAGCCATGAAGGACAGGGCGAGACCCAGTACTTC
V gene: TRBV6-5; J gene: TRBJ2-7; D gene: TRBD1; clone size: NA; CDR3 protein: CASSRRDRGGDEQYF; CDR3 DNA: TGTGCCAGCAGTAGGCGGGACAGGGGGGGAGACGAGCAGTACTTC
V gene: TRBV9; J gene: TRBJ1-2; D gene: TRBD1; clone size: NA; CDR3 protein: CASSVGGRGQYTF; CDR3 DNA: TGTGCCAGCAGCGTGGGTGGAAGGGGGCAATACACCTTC